What follows are 16 T cell receptor beta chains derived from one specimen sequenced in a study of blood T cell repertoires in COVID-19. The data were produced by immunoSEQ multiplex PCR, yet TCRdb's version contains in-frame clones alone and is incomplete. Found here are just over 150,000 clones, about 80% of them singletons; the top ten hold about 0.58%. The sample consisted of peripheral blood. These receptors were obtained from a man aged 60-69 years with acute or convalescent COVID-19.

The chain has TRBV19 and TRBJ1-3, with D possibly being TRBD1 (5 bases). There are 15 residues in the CDR3. Germline V gene lookup returns CDR1 LNHDA and CDR2 SQIVND (reference sequence). Trimming left V 7 bases short and J 0 bases short, with 13 bases between. The CDR3 here is CASTAGSSSGNTIYF. The CDR3 coding sequence is TGTGCCAGTACGGCAGGGTCCAGCTCTGGAAACACCATATATTTT.

The chain joins TRBV6-6 to TRBJ1-1; D ambiguous. The germline V gene has CDR1 MNHNY and CDR2 SVGAGI (reference sequence). The CDR3 covers 12 residues. The V end was cut by 0 bases, the J end by 5 bases, with 4 bases between. The DNA of the CDR3 is TGTGCCAGCAGTTACTCTAGAACTGAAGCTTTCTTT. Translated: CASSYSRTEAFF.

This CDR3 reads CATAGRGGDIQYF. CDR3 in DNA: TGTGCCACCGCAGGTAGGGGGGGAGACATTCAGTACTTC. This rearrangement joins TRBV5-5 to TRBJ2-4, with D possibly being TRBD2 (7 bases). V was pared by 9 bases and J by 8 bases, with 18 bases between. The V gene's germline CDR1 is SGHKS and CDR2 YYEKEE (reference sequence). This CDR3 comprises 13 residues.

This rearrangement joins TRBV5-6 to TRBJ1-2; 8 positions match TRBD1. CDR3 size: 16 residues. Looked up from germline, CDR1 is SGHDT and CDR2 is YYEEEE. V was pared by 0 bases and J by 7 bases, with 11 bases of the junction left unmatched. The CDR3 nucleotides are TGTGCCAGCAGCTTGGAAGACAGGGGCCTGAGAGGTGGCTACACCTTC. Residues: CASSLEDRGLRGGYTF.

This chain connects TRBV7-2 to TRBJ2-1, with D tentatively TRBD2 (5 bases). This CDR3 contains 13 residues. Germline assignment: CDR1 SGHTA and CDR2 FQGNSA. V was shortened by 5 bases and J by 4 bases, with 9 bases between the two germline ends. The CDR3, as DNA: TGTGCCAGCAGCCCAGCGGCGTACAATGAGCAGTTCTTC. Its protein product is CASSPAAYNEQFF.

The chain joins TRBV5-5 to TRBJ2-1; no firm D call. The V gene lost 0 bases and the J gene lost 7 bases, with 5 bases spanning the gap. The CDR3 covers 12 residues. Per germline, CDR1 SGHKS and CDR2 YYEKEE (reference sequence). CDR3 sequence (DNA): TGTGCCAGCAGCTTGGTGTCTAATGAGCAGTTCTTC. Its translation is CASSLVSNEQFF.

V and J are TRBV5-4 and TRBJ2-3; TRBD2 might be the D (5 bases). The V end lost 1 base, the J end lost 3 bases, and 6 bases lay between the germline ends. The CDR3 is made up of 13 amino acids. Germline V gene data show CDR1 as SGHNT and CDR2 as YYREEE (reference sequence). The CDR3, as DNA: TGTGCCAGCAGCTTGCGGGATACAGATACGCAGTATTTT. Amino acid sequence: CASSLRDTDTQYF.

DNA for the CDR3: TGTGCCAGCAGCTGGGGACAGGGATCCGGGCCCCTCCACTTT. This encodes CASSWGQGSGPLHF. The chain employs TRBV5-6 and TRBJ1-6; TRBD1 agrees at 9 bases. The V gene's germline CDR1 is SGHDT and CDR2 YYEEEE. Losses at the gene ends were 3 bases for V and 13 bases for J; bases not matched to a gene: 8. The CDR3 has 14 amino acids. The complete variable domain, with remaining parts taken from reference TRBV5-6 and TRBJ1-6, reads DAGVTQSPTHLIKTRGQQVTLRCSPKSGHDTVSWYQQALGQGPQFIFQYYEEEERQRGNFPDRFSGHQFPNYSSELNVNALLLGDSALYLCASSWGQGSGPLHFGNGTRLTVT.

Turning to this clone: Other DNA sequences of this sample code for an identical CDR3. This chain joins TRBV3-1 (or the pseudogene TRBV3-2) and TRBJ1-1; possible D gene TRBD1, 5 bases. V lost 4 bases to trimming and J lost 5 bases, with 14 bases between them. Germline loops: CDR1 LGHDT, CDR2 YNNKEL (reference sequence). The CDR3 is made up of 14 amino acids. The CDR3 region has the DNA TGTGCCAGCAGCCTCGGGCAGGGCGGAACTGAAGCTTTCTTT. Translation: CASSLGQGGTEAFF.

The CDR3 DNA is TGTGCCAGCTCCCCCGGGACAGGGAGAGGGGGACAAGAGACCCAGTACTTC. Encoded protein: CASSPGTGRGGQETQYF. The V and J genes are TRBV18 and TRBJ2-5; TRBD1 agrees at 9 bases. This CDR3 is built from 17 residues. Trimming at V came to 6 bases and at J to 2 bases, leaving 13 bases not matched to a gene. Germline CDR1 reads KGHSH; CDR2 reads LQKENI.

The chain combines TRBV14 with TRBJ2-3, with 8 positions matching TRBD2. Germline values: CDR1 SGHDN, CDR2 FVKESK. Trimming took 0 bases from V and 9 from J; bases not matched to a gene: 8. This CDR3 is built from 15 residues. The CDR3 spells CASSQDVLPSGTQYF. CDR3 DNA sequence: TGTGCCAGCAGCCAAGACGTACTACCTAGCGGGACGCAGTATTTT.

This chain uses TRBV29-1 with TRBJ2-5; 7 nucleotides match TRBD1. In germline, CDR1 is SQVTM, CDR2 ANQGSEA. The CDR3 length is 13 residues. V dropped 7 bases and J dropped 5; count of bases not matched to a gene: 10. As DNA, the CDR3 is TGCAGCGCCCGACGGACAGGTGGGGAGACCCAGTACTTC. Protein: CSARRTGGETQYF.

The rearrangement links TRBV4-2 to TRBJ2-2; TRBD2 matches at 8 bases. The CDR3 length is 16 residues. J gave up 4 bases and V 0 bases, and 4 bases lay outside the gene matches. The germline gives CDR1 LGHNA, CDR2 YNFKEQ. The CDR3 region has the DNA TGTGCCAGCAGCCAAGATCCGGGGGGGAGCACCGGGGAGCTGTTTTTT. Its protein is CASSQDPGGSTGELFF.

This chain joins TRBV5-4 and TRBJ2-3, with 8 bases fitting TRBD2. CDR1 SGHNT and CDR2 YYREEE come from the germline V gene (reference sequence). V lost 5 bases to trimming and J lost 1 base; unmatched junction nucleotides: 6. The length of the CDR3 is 15 residues. CDR3 protein: CASSSRTSRTDTQYF. CDR3 coding DNA: TGTGCCAGCAGTTCCCGGACTAGCCGCACAGATACGCAGTATTTT.

The genes are TRBV7-9 and TRBJ1-2, with a weak D call TRBD1 (5 bases). This CDR3 spans 14 amino acids. Germline CDR1 is SEHNR and CDR2 is FQNEAQ (reference sequence). V lost 6 bases to trimming and J lost 8 bases, with 19 bases between them. The CDR3 coding sequence is TGTGCCAGCAGTCCCGGGGGGTCCCGCACCGGCTACACCTTC. This codes for CASSPGGSRTGYTF.

This clone occurred a few times. The V call is TRBV5-1, the J call TRBJ1-1; D is possibly TRBD1 (5 bases). Germline V gives CDR1 SGHRS, CDR2 YFSETQ. V was trimmed by 4 bases and J by 4 bases, leaving 11 bases between them. The CDR3 runs to 13 residues. The CDR3 region has the DNA TGCGCCAGCAGCCCTGGGGGGGGCACTGAAGCTTTCTTT. Residues: CASSPGGGTEAFF.